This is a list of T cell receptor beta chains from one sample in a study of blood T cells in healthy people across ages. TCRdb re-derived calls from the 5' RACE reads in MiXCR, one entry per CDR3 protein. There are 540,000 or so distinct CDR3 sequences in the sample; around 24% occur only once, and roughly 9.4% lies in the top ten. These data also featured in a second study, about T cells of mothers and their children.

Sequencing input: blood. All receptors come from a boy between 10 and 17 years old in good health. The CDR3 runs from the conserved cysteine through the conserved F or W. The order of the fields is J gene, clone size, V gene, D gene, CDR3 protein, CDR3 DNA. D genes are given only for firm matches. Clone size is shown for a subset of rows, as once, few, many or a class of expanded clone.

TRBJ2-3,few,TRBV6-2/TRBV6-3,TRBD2,CASSPDSGEGKTDTQYF,TGTGCCAGCAGTCCCGATAGCGGGGAGGGGAAGACAGATACGCAGTATTTT
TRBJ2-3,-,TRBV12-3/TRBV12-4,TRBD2,CASSPGLATTDTQYF,TGTGCCAGCAGTCCGGGACTAGCGACCACAGATACGCAGTATTTT
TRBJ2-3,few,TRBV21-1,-,CASSLHRGPADTQYF,TGTGCCAGCAGCCTCCACAGGGGGCCGGCAGATACGCAGTATTTT
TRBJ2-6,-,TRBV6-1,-,CASSSGKTSSGANVLTF,TGTGCCAGCAGCTCCGGCAAGACTAGCTCTGGGGCCAACGTCCTGACTTTC
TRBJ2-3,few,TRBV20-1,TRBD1,CSAQTGGMPDAQYF,TGCAGTGCTCAGACAGGGGGCATGCCAGATGCGCAGTATTTT
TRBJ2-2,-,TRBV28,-,CASSSRTGELFF,TGTGCCAGCAGTTCCCGCACCGGGGAGCTGTTTTTT
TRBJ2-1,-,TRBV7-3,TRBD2,CASSFEGLAGLNEQFF,TGTGCCAGCAGCTTCGAAGGACTAGCGGGTTTGAATGAGCAGTTCTTC
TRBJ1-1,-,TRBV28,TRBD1,CASSLQGQGLHTEAFF,TGTGCCAGCAGTTTACAGGGACAGGGCTTACACACTGAAGCTTTCTTT
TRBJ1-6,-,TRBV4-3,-,CASSQALYSPLHF,TGCGCCAGCAGCCAAGCCCTATATTCACCCCTCCACTTT
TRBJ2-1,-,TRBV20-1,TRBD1,CSVGTGRSFRDEQFF,TGCAGTGTGGGGACAGGGAGGTCATTTAGGGATGAGCAGTTCTTC
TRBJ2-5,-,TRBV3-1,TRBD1,CASSHQGARETQYF,TGTGCCAGCAGCCATCAGGGGGCTAGGGAGACCCAGTACTTC
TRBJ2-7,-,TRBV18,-,CASSPASSWTYEQYF,TGTGCCAGCTCACCTGCCTCCTCGTGGACCTACGAGCAGTACTTC
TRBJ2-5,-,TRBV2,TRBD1,CASNMDREETQYF,TGTGCCAGCAATATGGACAGGGAAGAGACCCAGTACTTC
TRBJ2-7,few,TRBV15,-,CATSRVGQGIYEQYF,TGTGCCACCAGCAGAGTCGGACAAGGGATATACGAGCAGTACTTC
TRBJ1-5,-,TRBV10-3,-,CAAEDPGVQPQHF,TGTGCCGCGGAAGACCCAGGGGTTCAGCCCCAGCATTTT
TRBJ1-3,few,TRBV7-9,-,CASSLRLNTIYF,TGTGCCAGCAGCTTGCGACTAAACACCATATATTTT
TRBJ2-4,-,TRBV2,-,CASGAGDRGYF,TGTGCCAGCGGTGCAGGGGATAGGGGGTACTTC
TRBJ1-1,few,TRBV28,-,CASSLGSGFRTEAFF,TGTGCCAGCAGTTTAGGTTCGGGGTTTCGGACTGAAGCTTTCTTT
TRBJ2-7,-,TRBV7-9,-,CASSLGPGRRLSYEQYF,TGTGCCAGCAGCTTAGGGCCGGGGCGACGACTATCCTACGAGCAGTACTTC
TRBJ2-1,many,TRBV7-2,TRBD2,CASRNAGLQGGEQFF,TGTGCCAGCAGGAATGCGGGACTACAAGGTGGTGAGCAGTTCTTC
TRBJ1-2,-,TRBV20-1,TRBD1,CSAFDRETYGYTF,TGCAGTGCTTTTGACAGGGAGACCTATGGCTACACCTTC
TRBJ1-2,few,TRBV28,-,CASSPPLGRDYGYTF,TGTGCCAGCAGTCCTCCGTTGGGACGGGACTATGGCTACACCTTC
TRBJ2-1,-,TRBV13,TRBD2,CASSLGASGGGEQFF,TGTGCCAGCAGCCTAGGGGCTAGCGGGGGAGGTGAGCAGTTCTTC
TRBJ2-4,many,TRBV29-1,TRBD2,CSVDLGLGGLAKNIQYF,TGCAGCGTTGATTTGGGGCTGGGAGGGCTAGCCAAAAACATTCAGTACTTC
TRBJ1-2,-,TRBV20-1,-,CSARDPGPYGYTF,TGCAGTGCTAGAGACCCGGGACCCTATGGCTACACCTTC
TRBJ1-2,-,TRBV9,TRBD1,CASSVGTGGIGYYGYTF,TGTGCCAGCAGCGTAGGAACAGGGGGCATCGGGTATTATGGCTACACCTTC
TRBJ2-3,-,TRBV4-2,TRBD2,CASSQALAVSTDTQYF,TGTGCCAGCAGCCAAGCCCTAGCGGTTAGCACAGATACGCAGTATTTT
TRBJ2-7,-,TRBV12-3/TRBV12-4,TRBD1,CASSPGTGFGEQYF,TGTGCCAGCAGTCCCGGGACAGGATTTGGCGAGCAGTACTTC
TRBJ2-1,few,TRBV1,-,CTSSPTASGGNEQFF,TGCACCAGCAGCCCGACAGCTAGCGGGGGCAATGAGCAGTTCTTC
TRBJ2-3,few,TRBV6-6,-,CASSSGGTQYF,TGTGCCAGCAGCTCTGGGGGGACGCAGTATTTT
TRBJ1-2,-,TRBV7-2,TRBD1,CASSETGVYTF,TGTGCCAGCAGCGAAACAGGGGTCTACACCTTC
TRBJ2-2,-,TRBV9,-,CASSVDGSLSNTGELFF,TGTGCCAGCAGCGTAGATGGGAGCCTATCGAACACCGGGGAGCTGTTTTTT
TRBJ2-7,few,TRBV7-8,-,CASTSWVRNYEQYF,TGTGCCAGCACGTCGTGGGTTCGGAACTACGAGCAGTACTTC
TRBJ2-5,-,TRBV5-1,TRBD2,CASSSELAGVETQYF,TGCGCCAGCAGCTCGGAATTAGCGGGAGTGGAGACCCAGTACTTC
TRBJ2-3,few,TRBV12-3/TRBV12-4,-,CASSQHVTQYF,TGTGCCAGCAGCCAGCATGTTACGCAGTATTTT
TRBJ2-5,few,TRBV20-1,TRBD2,CSALWGGKETQYF,TGCAGTGCCCTATGGGGGGGTAAGGAGACCCAGTACTTC
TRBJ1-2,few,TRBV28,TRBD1,CASGTGAYGYTF,TGTGCCAGTGGGACAGGGGCCTATGGCTACACCTTC
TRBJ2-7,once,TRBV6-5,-,CASSYSKGPGYEQYF,TGTGCCAGCAGTTACTCGAAGGGCCCAGGCTACGAGCAGTACTTC
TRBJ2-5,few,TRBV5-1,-,CASSLGGSSILGETQYF,TGCGCCAGCAGCTTGGGTGGTAGCTCCATCCTGGGGGAGACCCAGTACTTC
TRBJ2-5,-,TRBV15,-,CATSRDQYLLEQYF,TGTGCCACCAGCAGAGATCAATACCTACTGGAGCAGTACTTC
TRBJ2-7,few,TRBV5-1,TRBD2,CASSPGLAGGFSYEQYF,TGCGCCAGCAGCCCCGGACTAGCGGGAGGATTCTCCTACGAGCAGTACTTC
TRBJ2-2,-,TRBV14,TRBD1,CASSPGQGAPTGELFF,TGTGCCAGCAGCCCCGGACAGGGGGCACCCACCGGGGAGCTGTTTTTT
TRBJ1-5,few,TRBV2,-,CASSEWYSNQPQHF,TGTGCCAGCAGTGAATGGTATAGCAATCAGCCCCAGCATTTT
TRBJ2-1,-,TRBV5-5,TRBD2,CASSQTSGRSNEQFF,TGTGCCAGCAGCCAGACTAGCGGGAGATCGAATGAGCAGTTCTTC
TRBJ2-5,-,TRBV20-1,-,CSASGPWETQYF,TGCAGTGCCTCCGGGCCCTGGGAGACCCAGTACTTC
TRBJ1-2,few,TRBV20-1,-,CSARDSGRNYGYTF,TGCAGTGCTAGAGATTCGGGGCGGAACTATGGCTACACCTTC
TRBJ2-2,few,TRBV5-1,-,CASRRYHGGAPNTGELFF,TGCGCCAGCAGGAGATATCATGGGGGGGCCCCGAACACCGGGGAGCTGTTTTTT
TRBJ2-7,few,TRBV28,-,CATGNYEQYF,TGTGCCACCGGGAACTACGAGCAGTACTTC
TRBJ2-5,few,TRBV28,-,CASSPLGAGETQYF,TGTGCCAGCAGCCCCCTGGGGGCCGGAGAGACCCAGTACTTC